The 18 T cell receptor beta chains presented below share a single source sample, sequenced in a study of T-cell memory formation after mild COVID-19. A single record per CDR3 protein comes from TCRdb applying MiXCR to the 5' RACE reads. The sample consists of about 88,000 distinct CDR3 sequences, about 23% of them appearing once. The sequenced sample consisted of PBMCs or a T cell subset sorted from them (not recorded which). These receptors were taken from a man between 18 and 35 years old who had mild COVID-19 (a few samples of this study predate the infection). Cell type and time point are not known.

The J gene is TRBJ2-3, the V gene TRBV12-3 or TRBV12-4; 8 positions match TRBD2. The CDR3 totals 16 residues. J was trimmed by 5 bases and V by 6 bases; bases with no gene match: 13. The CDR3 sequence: CASSAPKSGGIDTQYF. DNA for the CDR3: TGTGCCAGCAGCGCCCCCAAAAGCGGGGGTATAGATACGCAGTATTTT.

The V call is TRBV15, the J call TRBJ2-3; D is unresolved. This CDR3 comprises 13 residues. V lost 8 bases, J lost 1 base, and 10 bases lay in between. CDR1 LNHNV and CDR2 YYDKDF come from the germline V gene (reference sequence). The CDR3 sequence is CATARRRTDTQYF. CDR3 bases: TGTGCCACCGCCCGGAGACGCACAGATACGCAGTATTTT.

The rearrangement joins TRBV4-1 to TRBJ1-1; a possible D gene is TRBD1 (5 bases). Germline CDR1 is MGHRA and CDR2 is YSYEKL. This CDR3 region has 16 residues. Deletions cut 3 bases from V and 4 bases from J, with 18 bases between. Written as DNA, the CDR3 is TGCGCCAGCAGCCAGTTAGTAAGGGGTTTTAGCACTGAAGCTTTCTTT. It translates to CASSQLVRGFSTEAFF.

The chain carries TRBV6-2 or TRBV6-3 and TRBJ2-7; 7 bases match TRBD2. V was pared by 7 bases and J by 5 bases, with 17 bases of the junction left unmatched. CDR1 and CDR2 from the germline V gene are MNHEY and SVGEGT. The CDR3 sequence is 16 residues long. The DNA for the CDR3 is TGTGCCAGCACCCCCGGGGGGTCCCCGAGGAGAGACGAGCAGTACGTC. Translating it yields CASTPGGSPRRDEQYV.

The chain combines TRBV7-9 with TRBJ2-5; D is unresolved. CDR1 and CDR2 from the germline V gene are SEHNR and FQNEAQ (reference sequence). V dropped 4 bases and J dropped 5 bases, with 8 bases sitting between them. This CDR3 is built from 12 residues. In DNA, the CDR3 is TGTGCCAGCAGCTGGGTCTCTGAGACCCAGTACTTC. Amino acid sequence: CASSWVSETQYF.

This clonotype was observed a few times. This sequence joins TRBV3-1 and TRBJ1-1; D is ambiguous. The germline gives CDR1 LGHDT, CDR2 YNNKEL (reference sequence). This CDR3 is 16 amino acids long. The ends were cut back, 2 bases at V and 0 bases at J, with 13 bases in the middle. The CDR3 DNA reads TGTGCCAGCAGCCAATACTCTGGACTCATGAACACTGAAGCTTTCTTT. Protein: CASSQYSGLMNTEAFF.

The CDR3 DNA reads as TGTGCCAGCTCCAAGCGGGGCTACAATGAGCAGTTCTTC. Protein: CASSKRGYNEQFF. This chain connects TRBV6-5 to TRBJ2-1; 7 positions match TRBD2. The CDR3 consists of 13 residues. Per germline, CDR1 MNHEY and CDR2 SVGAGI. J was trimmed by 3 bases and V by 8 bases; bases with no gene match: 4.

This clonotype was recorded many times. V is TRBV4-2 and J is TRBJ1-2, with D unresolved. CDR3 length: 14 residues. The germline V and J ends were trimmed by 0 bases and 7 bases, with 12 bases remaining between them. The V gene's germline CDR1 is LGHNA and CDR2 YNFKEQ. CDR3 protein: CASSQENADGGYTF. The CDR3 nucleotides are TGTGCCAGCAGCCAAGAGAACGCGGACGGTGGCTACACCTTC.

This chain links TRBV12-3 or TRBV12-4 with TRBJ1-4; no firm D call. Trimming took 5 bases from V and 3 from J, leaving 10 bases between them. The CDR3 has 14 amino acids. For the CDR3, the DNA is TGTGCCAGCAGTCGGGGTATGGCTAATGAAAAACTGTTTTTT. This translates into CASSRGMANEKLFF.

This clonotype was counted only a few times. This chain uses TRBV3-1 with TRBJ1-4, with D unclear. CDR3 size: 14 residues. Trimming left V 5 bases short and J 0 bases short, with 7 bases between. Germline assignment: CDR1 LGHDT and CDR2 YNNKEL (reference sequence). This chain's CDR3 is CASSEISTNEKLFF. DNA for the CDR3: TGTGCCAGCAGCGAAATTTCAACTAATGAAAAACTGTTTTTT.

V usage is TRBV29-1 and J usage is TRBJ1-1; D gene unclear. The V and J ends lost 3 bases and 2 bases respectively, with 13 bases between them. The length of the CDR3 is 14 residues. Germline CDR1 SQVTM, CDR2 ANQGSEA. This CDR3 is CSVDLYGENTEAFF. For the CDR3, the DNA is TGCAGCGTTGACCTCTACGGGGAAAACACTGAAGCTTTCTTT. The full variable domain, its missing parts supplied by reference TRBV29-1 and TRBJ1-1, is SAVISQKPSRDICQRGTSLTIQCQVDSQVTMMFWYRQQPGQSLTLIATANQGSEATYESGFVIDKFPISRPNLTFSTLTVSNMSPEDSSIYLCSVDLYGENTEAFFGQGTRLTVV.

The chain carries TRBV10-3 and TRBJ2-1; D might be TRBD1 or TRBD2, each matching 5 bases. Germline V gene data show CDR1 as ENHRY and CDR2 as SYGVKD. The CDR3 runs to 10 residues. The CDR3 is CATGGPEQFF. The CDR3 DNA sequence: TGTGCTACTGGGGGACCCGAGCAGTTCTTC.

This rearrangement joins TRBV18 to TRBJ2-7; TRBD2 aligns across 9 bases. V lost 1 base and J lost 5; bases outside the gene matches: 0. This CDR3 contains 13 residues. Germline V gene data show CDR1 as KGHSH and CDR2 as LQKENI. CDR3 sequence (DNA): TGTGCCAGCTCACCACTAGCGGGGGACGAGCAGTACGTC. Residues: CASSPLAGDEQYV.

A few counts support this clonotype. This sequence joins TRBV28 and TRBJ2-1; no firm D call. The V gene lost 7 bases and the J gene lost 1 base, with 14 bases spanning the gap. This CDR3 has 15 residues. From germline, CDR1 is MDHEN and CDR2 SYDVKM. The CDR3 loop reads CASIPPLSSYNEQFF. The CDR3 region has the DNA TGTGCCAGCATCCCCCCCTTGTCATCCTACAATGAGCAGTTCTTC.

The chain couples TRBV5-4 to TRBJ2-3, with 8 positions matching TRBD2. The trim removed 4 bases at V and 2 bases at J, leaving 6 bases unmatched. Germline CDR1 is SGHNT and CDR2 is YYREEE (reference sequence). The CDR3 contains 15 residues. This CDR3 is CASSPWRGATDTQYF. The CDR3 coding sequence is TGTGCCAGCAGCCCCTGGCGGGGGGCCACAGATACGCAGTATTTT.

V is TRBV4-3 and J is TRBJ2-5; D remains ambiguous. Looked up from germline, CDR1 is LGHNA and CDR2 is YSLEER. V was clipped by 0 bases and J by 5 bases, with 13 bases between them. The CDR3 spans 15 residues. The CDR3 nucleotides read TGCGCCAGCAGCCAAGATAGTATAACGGCGGAGACCCAGTACTTC. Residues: CASSQDSITAETQYF.

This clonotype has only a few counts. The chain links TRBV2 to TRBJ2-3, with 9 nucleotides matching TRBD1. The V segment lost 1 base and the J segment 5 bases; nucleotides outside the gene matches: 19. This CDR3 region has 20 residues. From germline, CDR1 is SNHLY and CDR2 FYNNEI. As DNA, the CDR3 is TGTGCCAGCAGTGAAGGGACAGGGGAGGCACACGGCCTAAGGAGAGATACGCAGTATTTT. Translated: CASSEGTGEAHGLRRDTQYF.

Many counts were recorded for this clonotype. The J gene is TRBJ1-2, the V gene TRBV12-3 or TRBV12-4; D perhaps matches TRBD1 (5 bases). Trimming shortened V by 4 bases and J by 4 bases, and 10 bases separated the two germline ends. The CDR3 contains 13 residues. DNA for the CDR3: TGTGCCAGCAGTTGGGGGGATGGCTATGGCTACACCTTC. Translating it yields CASSWGDGYGYTF.